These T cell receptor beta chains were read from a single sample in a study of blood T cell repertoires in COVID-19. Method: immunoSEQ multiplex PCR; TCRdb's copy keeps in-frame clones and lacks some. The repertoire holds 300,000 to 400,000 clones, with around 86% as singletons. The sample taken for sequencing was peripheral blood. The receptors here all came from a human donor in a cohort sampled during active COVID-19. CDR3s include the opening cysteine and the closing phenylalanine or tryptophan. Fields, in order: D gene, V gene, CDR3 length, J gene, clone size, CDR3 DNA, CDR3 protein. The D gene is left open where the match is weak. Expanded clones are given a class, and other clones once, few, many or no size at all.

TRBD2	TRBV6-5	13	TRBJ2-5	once	TGTGCCACCACGGAGGGCGGGAGTGAGACCCAGTACTTC	CATTEGGSETQYF
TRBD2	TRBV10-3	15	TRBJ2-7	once	TGTGCCATCAGTGAGTACCTAGCGGGAGGGGGCGAGCAGTACTTC	CAISEYLAGGGEQYF
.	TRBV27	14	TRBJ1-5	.	TGTGCCAGCAGTTTCCAGGGGCCTGGTCAGCCCCAGCATTTT	CASSFQGPGQPQHF
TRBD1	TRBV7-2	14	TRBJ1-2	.	TGTGCCAGCAGCTTTACAGGGGGTCGGTATGGCTACACCTTC	CASSFTGGRYGYTF
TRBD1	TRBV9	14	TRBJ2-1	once	TGTGCCAGCAGCAAGGACAGGGGTTGGGATGAGCAGTTCTTC	CASSKDRGWDEQFF
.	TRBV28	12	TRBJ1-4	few	TGTGCCAGCCAGGCCCCAAATGAAAAACTGTTTTTT	CASQAPNEKLFF
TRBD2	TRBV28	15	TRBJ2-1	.	TGTGCCAGCAGTTTGTCTAGCGGGAGGGCCAATGAGCAGTTCTTC	CASSLSSGRANEQFF
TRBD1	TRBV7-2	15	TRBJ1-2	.	TGTGCCAGCAGCTTAGGACAGGGAATAACATATGGCTACACCTTC	CASSLGQGITYGYTF
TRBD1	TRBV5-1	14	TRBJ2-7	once	TGCGCCAGCAGCTTGGGGACAGGGGTGTGGGAGCAGTACTTC	CASSLGTGVWEQYF
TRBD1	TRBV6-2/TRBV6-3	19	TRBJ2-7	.	TGTGCCAGCAGTGGTCCAGTTGGGTGGGACAGGGAACAATCCTACGAGCAGTACTTC	CASSGPVGWDREQSYEQYF
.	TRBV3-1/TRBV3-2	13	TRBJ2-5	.	TGTGCCAGCAGCCGACTGAATCAAGAGACCCAGTACTTC	CASSRLNQETQYF
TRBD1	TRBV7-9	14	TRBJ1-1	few	TGTGCCAGCAGCCTACAGGGGCCGAACACTGAAGCTTTCTTT	CASSLQGPNTEAFF
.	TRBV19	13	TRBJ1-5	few	TGTGCCAGTAGTGGGCATAGCAATCAGCCCCAGCATTTT	CASSGHSNQPQHF
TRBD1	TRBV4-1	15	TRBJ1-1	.	TGCGCCAGCAGCCCCGGGACAGGGGGCGTCACTGAAGCTTTCTTT	CASSPGTGGVTEAFF
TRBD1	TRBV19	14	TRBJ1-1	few	TGTGCCAGTAGTATCCAGGGGGCCGGGACTGAAGCTTTCTTT	CASSIQGAGTEAFF
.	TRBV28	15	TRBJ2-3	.	TGTGCCAGCAGTTTATACGACTCCGGCACAGATACGCAGTATTTT	CASSLYDSGTDTQYF
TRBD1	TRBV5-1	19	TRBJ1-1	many	TGCGCCAGCAGGCCCGGGACAGGGCTCATCAGGGGGCCGAACACTGAAGCTTTCTTT	CASRPGTGLIRGPNTEAFF
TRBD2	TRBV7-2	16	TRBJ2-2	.	TGTGCCAGCAGCTTTCTTCGGCTAGCGGGCACCGGGGAGCTGTTTTTT	CASSFLRLAGTGELFF
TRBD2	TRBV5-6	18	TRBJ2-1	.	TGTGCCAGCAGCTTCGAAAAGACCGGGACTAGATCCTACAATGAGCAGTTCTTC	CASSFEKTGTRSYNEQFF
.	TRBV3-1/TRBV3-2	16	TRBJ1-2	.	TGTGCCAGCAGACCTCAGGGGCACTCTATTATCTATGGCTACACCTTC	CASRPQGHSIIYGYTF
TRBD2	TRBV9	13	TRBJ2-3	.	TGTGCCAGCGCTAGCGGCCCCGGGGATACGCAGTATTTT	CASASGPGDTQYF
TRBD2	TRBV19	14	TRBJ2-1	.	TGTGCCAGTAGTATCCGGGACTCGGGAGGGGAGCAGTTCTTC	CASSIRDSGGEQFF
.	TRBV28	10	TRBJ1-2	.	TGTGCCAGCAGTTTATCTAGCTACACCTTC	CASSLSSYTF
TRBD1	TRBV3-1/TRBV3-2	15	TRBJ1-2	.	TGTGCCAGCAGCCAAGGATTCGAGGGGGCAAATGGCTACACCTTC	CASSQGFEGANGYTF
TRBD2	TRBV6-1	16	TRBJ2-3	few	TGTGCCAGCAGTGAGGGACTAGCGGGAGTAGCTGATACGCAGTATTTT	CASSEGLAGVADTQYF
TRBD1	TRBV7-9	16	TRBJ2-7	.	TGTGCCAGCAGCTTGGGGGACAGCGCCTACGGGGACGAGCAGTACTTC	CASSLGDSAYGDEQYF
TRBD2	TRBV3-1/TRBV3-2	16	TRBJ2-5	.	TGTGCCAGCAGCCACCTACTAGCGGGGAAAGAAGAGACCCAGTACTTC	CASSHLLAGKEETQYF
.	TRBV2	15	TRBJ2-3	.	TGTGCCAGCAGTGAAGTGACAGGTTTCACAGATACGCAGTATTTT	CASSEVTGFTDTQYF
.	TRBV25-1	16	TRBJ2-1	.	TGTGCCAGCAGTGCCTCTCCCAGTCTTCCTCCCAATGAGCAGTTCTTC	CASSASPSLPPNEQFF
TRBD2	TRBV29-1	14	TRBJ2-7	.	TGCAGCGTTGAAACTACTAGCGTCCCCTACGAGCAGTACTTC	CSVETTSVPYEQYF
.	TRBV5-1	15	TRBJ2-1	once	TGCGCCAGCAGCTTTATTGGGCCCCCCCACAATGAGCAGTTCTTC	CASSFIGPPHNEQFF
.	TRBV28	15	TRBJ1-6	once	TGTGCCAGCGGCAGCGGGATCCTGGGGGTGTCACCCCTCCACTTT	CASGSGILGVSPLHF
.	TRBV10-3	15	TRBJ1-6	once	TGTGCCATCAGTGACACGGGGACTAGGAATTCACCCCTCCACTTT	CAISDTGTRNSPLHF
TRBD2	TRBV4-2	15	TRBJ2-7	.	TGTGCCAGCAGCCAAGATATTGGGAGGGCTTACGAGCAGTACTTC	CASSQDIGRAYEQYF
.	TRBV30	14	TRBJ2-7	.	TGTGCCTGGAGTGAGGGGACAATAACTGACGAGCAGTACTTC	CAWSEGTITDEQYF
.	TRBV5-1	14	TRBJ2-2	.	TGCGCCAGCACCCAGGGTACGAACACCGGGGAGCTGTTTTTT	CASTQGTNTGELFF
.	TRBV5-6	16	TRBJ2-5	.	TGTGCCAGCAGGGCGGCTGGTGGAGAACCTCGAGAGACCCAGTACTTC	CASRAAGGEPRETQYF
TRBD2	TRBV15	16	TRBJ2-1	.	TGTGCCACCAGCATCCGGACTAGCGGGATATACAATGAGCAGTTCTTC	CATSIRTSGIYNEQFF
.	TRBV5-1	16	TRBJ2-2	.	TGCGCCAGCAGCTTGGAAGCGGTGATAAACACCGGGGAGCTGTTTTTT	CASSLEAVINTGELFF
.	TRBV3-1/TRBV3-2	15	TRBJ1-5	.	TGTGCCAGCAGCCAAGGCGCCGGGGGCAATCAGCCCCAGCATTTT	CASSQGAGGNQPQHF
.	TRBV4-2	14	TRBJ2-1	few	TGTGCCAGCAGCCAAGGAACGGGATACAATGAGCAGTTCTTC	CASSQGTGYNEQFF
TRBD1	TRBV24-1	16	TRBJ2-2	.	TGTGCCACCAGTGACTGGGGACAGGGAGGCACCGGGGAGCTGTTTTTT	CATSDWGQGGTGELFF
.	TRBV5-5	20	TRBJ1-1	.	TGTGCCAGCAGCTCGATAAATTACCGCTACCCTACGGAGGTTGACACTGAAGCTTTCTTT	CASSSINYRYPTEVDTEAFF
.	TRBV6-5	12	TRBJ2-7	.	TGTGCCAGCGCCTTTCCGGGTAGCGAGCAGTACTTC	CASAFPGSEQYF
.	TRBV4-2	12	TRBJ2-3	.	TGTGCCAGCAGCCAAGGGAGAGATACGCAGTATTTT	CASSQGRDTQYF
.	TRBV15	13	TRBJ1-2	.	TGTGCCACCAGCAGAGACCTTAACTATGGCTACACCTTC	CATSRDLNYGYTF
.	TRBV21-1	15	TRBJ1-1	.	TGTGCCAGCAGCAAATTAAGGGAAGGGGGCGCAGGAGCTTTCTTT	CASSKLREGGAGAFF
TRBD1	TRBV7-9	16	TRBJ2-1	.	TGTGCCAGCAGCTCCACCCGGGACAGGGGGTACAATGAGCAGTTCTTC	CASSSTRDRGYNEQFF
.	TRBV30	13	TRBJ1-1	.	TGTGCCTGGAGGTCGGACAGCCACACTGAAGCTTTCTTT	CAWRSDSHTEAFF
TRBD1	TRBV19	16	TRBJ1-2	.	TGTGCCAGTACCACGGGGACAGCGTCTTCCGGCTATGGCTACACCTTC	CASTTGTASSGYGYTF
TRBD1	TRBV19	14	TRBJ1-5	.	TGTGCCAGTAGTAGCCAGGGGGGAGGTCAGCCCCAGCATTTT	CASSSQGGGQPQHF
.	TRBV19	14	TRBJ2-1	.	TGTGCCAGTAGTATAGGGCAGAATTACAATGAGCAGTTCTTC	CASSIGQNYNEQFF
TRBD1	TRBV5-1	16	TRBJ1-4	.	TGCGCCAGCAGCTTGTCCTCGGACAGGTCAAGCGGAAAACTGTTTTTT	CASSLSSDRSSGKLFF
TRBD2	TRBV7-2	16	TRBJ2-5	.	TGTGCCAGCAGCTTAGAGCTAGCGGGGGGACAAGAGACCCAGTACTTC	CASSLELAGGQETQYF
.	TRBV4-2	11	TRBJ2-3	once	TGTGCCACCAATGAGGGAGATACGCAGTATTTT	CATNEGDTQYF
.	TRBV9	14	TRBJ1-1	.	TGTGCCAGCAGCGGATTGAGCGAGAACACTGAAGCTTTCTTT	CASSGLSENTEAFF
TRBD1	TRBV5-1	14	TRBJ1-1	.	TGCGCCAGCAGCTCAGGACAGGGGGCTGCTGAAGCTTTCTTT	CASSSGQGAAEAFF
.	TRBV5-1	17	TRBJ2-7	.	TGCGCCAGCAGCCGAGGACGATGGGAGGGGGGGCCCTACGAGCAGTACTTC	CASSRGRWEGGPYEQYF
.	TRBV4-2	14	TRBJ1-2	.	TGTGCCAGCAGCCAATCAGACTCGCTAAGGGGCTACACCTTC	CASSQSDSLRGYTF
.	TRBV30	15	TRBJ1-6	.	TGTGCCTGGAGTGTACAGGGCCGGGGAGATTCACCCCTCCACTTT	CAWSVQGRGDSPLHF